Following are 21 T cell receptor beta chains from one sample sequenced in a study of control samples from healthy donors and cancer patients. Produced via immunoSEQ multiplex PCR; TCRdb's table is partial and in-frame only. Of about 140,000 clones listed, more than 90% are singletons. The sample was blood. The receptor set was obtained from a man aged 25-45 years in good health.

The chain joins TRBV28 to TRBJ1-6; the D is unclear. Deletions cut 8 bases from V and 13 bases from J, with 18 bases between. Germline assignment: CDR1 MDHEN and CDR2 SYDVKM. CDR3 length: 13 residues. The CDR3 nucleotides are TGTGCCAGCGTAGACTCCGCGGGTCTGCCCCTCCACTTT. It specifies CASVDSAGLPLHF.

The chain carries TRBV12-5 and TRBJ1-5; 11 nucleotides match TRBD1. CDR3 length: 14 amino acids. Looked up from germline, CDR1 is LGHNT and CDR2 is FRNRAP. V lost 5 bases, J lost 7 bases, and 4 bases stayed unmatched. CDR3 sequence (DNA): TGTGCTAGTGGTCACGGGACAGGGGGACAGCCCCAGCATTTT. Encoded protein: CASGHGTGGQPQHF.

This chain connects TRBV5-8 to TRBJ2-1; D is undetermined. This CDR3 comprises 13 residues. CDR1 and CDR2 (germline): SGHTS, YDEGEE. The V end was cut by 6 bases, the J end by 7 bases, with 14 bases between. CDR3 coding DNA: TGTGCCAGCAACTGGGCCCTGGGGAATGAGCAGTTCTTC. It yields the protein CASNWALGNEQFF.

The gene calls are TRBV15 and TRBJ1-5, with D possibly being TRBD1 (5 bases). Per germline, CDR1 LNHNV and CDR2 YYDKDF (reference sequence). The germline V and J ends were trimmed by 1 base and 1 base, with 8 bases remaining between them. The CDR3 loop spans 15 amino acids. The CDR3 protein is CATSRGRDSNQPQHF. The CDR3 nucleotides read TGTGCCACCAGCAGAGGGAGGGACAGCAATCAGCCCCAGCATTTT.

The rearrangement uses TRBV5-4 and TRBJ2-7; no reliable D call. The CDR3 is made up of 17 amino acids. Germline V gene sequence: CDR1 SGHNT, CDR2 YYREEE (reference sequence). Trimming stripped 0 bases from V and 0 bases from J, with 16 bases between. For the CDR3, the DNA is TGTGCCAGCAGCTTGGTAGGGTTGGGGAAGGACTCCTACGAGCAGTACTTC. Translating it yields CASSLVGLGKDSYEQYF.

DNA for the CDR3: TGTGCTAGTGGTTTGGTGGGACAGGGCGAGGGCTACACCTTC. Amino acids: CASGLVGQGEGYTF. The chain has TRBV12-5 and TRBJ1-2; 9 bases align to TRBD1. Trimming removed 0 bases from V and 8 bases from J; junction bases left unmatched: 4. Germline V gives CDR1 LGHNT, CDR2 FRNRAP. CDR3 length equals 14 residues. The full variable domain, rest sourced from reference TRBV12-5 and TRBJ1-2, is DARVTQTPRHKVTEMGQEVTMRCQPILGHNTVFWYRQTMMQGLELLAYFRNRAPLDDSGMPKDRFSAEMPDATLATLKIQPSEPRDSAVYFCASGLVGQGEGYTFGSGTRLTVV.

The V call is TRBV5-5, the J call TRBJ1-2, with 9 nucleotides matching TRBD1. V dropped 4 bases and J dropped 8; count of bases not matched to a gene: 18. CDR1 and CDR2 (germline): SGHKS, YYEKEE (reference sequence). CDR3 length: 17 residues. The CDR3 is CASSEIPGQGGSLGYTF. The CDR3 DNA follows: TGTGCCAGCAGCGAGATCCCGGGACAGGGCGGTTCGCTAGGCTACACCTTC.

The chain joins TRBV5-1 to TRBJ1-4; weak D call: TRBD1 (5 bases). The V and J ends lost 0 bases and 0 bases respectively, with 6 bases between them. The CDR3 totals 15 residues. Per germline, CDR1 SGHRS and CDR2 YFSETQ. CDR3 coding DNA: TGCGCCAGCAGCTTGGTAGGGGCAACTAATGAAAAACTGTTTTTT. It yields the protein CASSLVGATNEKLFF.

The chain couples TRBV30 to TRBJ2-5, with TRBD2 identical over 9 bases. This CDR3 comprises 17 residues. Germline-derived CDR1 and CDR2 are GTSNPN and SVGIG (reference sequence). After removal of 3 bases from V and 2 bases from J, the junction contained 13 bases not matched to a gene. This CDR3 reads CAWSHPAGGRSQETQYF. The CDR3 DNA follows: TGTGCCTGGAGCCACCCGGCGGGGGGGCGGAGTCAAGAGACCCAGTACTTC.

The chain is built from TRBV2 and TRBJ2-1; 11 nucleotides match TRBD2. The germline gives CDR1 SNHLY, CDR2 FYNNEI. V shed 4 bases and J 6 bases; nucleotides not matched to a gene: 2. The CDR3 spans 14 residues. CDR3 amino acids: CASSGTSGGNEQFF. As DNA, the CDR3 is TGTGCCAGCAGTGGTACTAGCGGGGGCAATGAGCAGTTCTTC. Drawing the rest from reference TRBV2 and TRBJ2-1, the complete variable domain is EPEVTQTPSHQVTQMGQEVILRCVPISNHLYFYWYRQILGQKVEFLVSFYNNEISEKSEIFDDQFSVERPDGSNFTLKIRSTKLEDSAMYFCASSGTSGGNEQFFGPGTRLTVL.

This clone was seen once. CDR3 DNA: TGTGCCAGCAGCCCGGGACTTAGCACAGATACGCAGTATTTT. Translation gives CASSPGLSTDTQYF. The chain recombines TRBV3-1 (or the pseudogene TRBV3-2) with TRBJ2-3; TRBD2 might be the D (6 bases). V dropped 4 bases and J dropped 0 bases, with 8 bases sitting between them. Germline V lookup: CDR1 LGHDT, CDR2 YNNKEL (reference sequence). The CDR3 covers 14 residues.

A single count supports this clone. The V and J genes are TRBV7-7 and TRBJ2-5; 8 positions match TRBD1. The CDR3 spans 15 residues. V shed 6 bases, J shed 1 base, and the junction held 7 bases outside the gene matches. Germline V gene data show CDR1 as SSHAT and CDR2 as FNYEAQ (reference sequence). The CDR3 region is CASRKLTGGQETQYF. CDR3 sequence (DNA): TGTGCCAGCAGAAAACTAACAGGGGGCCAAGAGACCCAGTACTTC. Combining the CDR3 with reference TRBV7-7 and TRBJ2-5 gives the whole variable domain GAGVSQSPRYKVTKRGQDVTLRCDPISSHATLYWYQQALGQGPEFLTYFNYEAQPDKSGLPSDRFSAERPEGSISTLTIQRTEQRDSAMYRCASRKLTGGQETQYFGPGTRLLVL.

The chain joins TRBV5-1 to TRBJ2-3; tentative D call: TRBD2 (6 bases). The CDR3 runs to 16 residues. The germline CDR1 and CDR2 sequences are SGHRS and YFSETQ. V dropped 4 bases and J dropped 2 bases, with 17 bases sitting between them. The CDR3 nucleotides read TGCGCCAGCAGCCTGGAGGGCCGCTCCTACACAGATACGCAGTATTTT. This sequence encodes CASSLEGRSYTDTQYF.

This rearrangement joins TRBV5-1 to TRBJ1-1, with TRBD1 matching 11 bases. Germline V CDR1 and CDR2: SGHRS, YFSETQ. Trimming cost V 4 bases and J 1 base; bases outside gene matches: 0. The CDR3 loop spans 14 amino acids. The CDR3 spells CASSGTGGNTEAFF. The DNA for the CDR3 is TGCGCCAGCAGCGGGACAGGGGGGAACACTGAAGCTTTCTTT.

The rearrangement links TRBV12-3 or TRBV12-4 to TRBJ1-1; D might be TRBD1 (6 bases). The CDR3 length is 12 residues. V shed 6 bases and J shed 6 bases, with 11 bases lying between them. The DNA of the CDR3 is TGTGCCAGCAGACGCGACAGGTCTGAAGCTTTCTTT. Amino acid sequence: CASRRDRSEAFF.

The gene calls are TRBV7-9 and TRBJ2-1; 7 nucleotides agree with TRBD2. J was trimmed by 7 bases and V by 2 bases; bases with no gene match: 5. The CDR3 is 14 amino acids. Germline CDR1 is SEHNR and CDR2 is FQNEAQ (reference sequence). CDR3 nucleotides: TGTGCCAGCAGCTTATGGGGAGGGCGGAATGAGCAGTTCTTC. This translates into CASSLWGGRNEQFF. Together with reference TRBV7-9 and TRBJ2-1, the CDR3 gives the full variable domain: DTGVSQNPRHKITKRGQNVTFRCDPISEHNRLYWYRQTLGQGPEFLTYFQNEAQLEKSRLLSDRFSAERPKGSFSTLEIQRTEQGDSAMYLCASSLWGGRNEQFFGPGTRLTVL.

The chain recombines TRBV7-6 with TRBJ2-1; 9 bases are a match to TRBD1. The ends lost 2 bases at V and 3 bases at J; junction bases unmatched: 5. The CDR3 spans 16 residues. Germline CDR1 is SGHVS and CDR2 is FNYEAQ. CDR3 amino acids: CASSLLPGQGYNEQFF. DNA of the CDR3: TGTGCCAGCAGCTTATTGCCGGGACAGGGCTACAATGAGCAGTTCTTC.

The chain combines TRBV11-1 with TRBJ1-1; tentative D call: TRBD1 (5 bases). The CDR3 is 15 residues long. The V end was cut by 0 bases, the J end by 3 bases, with 11 bases between. CDR1 and CDR2 (germline): SGHAT, FQDESV (reference sequence). The CDR3 region is CASSLAVGAHTEAFF. CDR3 DNA sequence: TGTGCCAGCAGCTTAGCGGTAGGGGCGCACACTGAAGCTTTCTTT. Full variable domain (outside the CDR3, taken from reference TRBV11-1 and TRBJ1-1): EAEVAQSPRYKITEKSQAVAFWCDPISGHATLYWYRQILGQGPELLVQFQDESVVDDSQLPKDRFSAERLKGVDSTLKIQPAELGDSAMYLCASSLAVGAHTEAFFGQGTRLTVV.

The V and J genes are TRBV27 and TRBJ2-7; 9 bases are shared with TRBD2. The germline gives CDR1 MNHEY, CDR2 SMNVEV (reference sequence). V trimming: 6 bases; J trimming: 4 bases; junction bases outside the gene matches: 4. The length of the CDR3 is 13 residues. In DNA, the CDR3 is TGTGCCAGCAGCGCGGGGGGGCCATACGAGCAGTACTTC. The encoded protein is CASSAGGPYEQYF.

This clone was counted once. The chain carries TRBV27 and TRBJ2-7; 8 positions match TRBD1. CDR3 length equals 15 residues. Germline V CDR1 and CDR2: MNHEY, SMNVEV (reference sequence). Trimming removed 2 bases from V and 0 bases from J; junction bases left unmatched: 3. The CDR3 reads CASSLGQGVSYEQYF. As DNA, the CDR3 is TGTGCCAGCAGTTTAGGACAGGGAGTCTCCTACGAGCAGTACTTC.

The chain recombines TRBV30 with TRBJ1-1; the D is unclear. The CDR3 is made up of 14 amino acids. From germline, CDR1 is GTSNPN and CDR2 SVGIG (reference sequence). V lost 3 bases, J lost 0 bases, and 11 bases lay in between. The CDR3 sequence: CAWRVSSMNTEAFF. In nucleotides, the CDR3 is TGTGCCTGGAGGGTTTCATCCATGAACACTGAAGCTTTCTTT.